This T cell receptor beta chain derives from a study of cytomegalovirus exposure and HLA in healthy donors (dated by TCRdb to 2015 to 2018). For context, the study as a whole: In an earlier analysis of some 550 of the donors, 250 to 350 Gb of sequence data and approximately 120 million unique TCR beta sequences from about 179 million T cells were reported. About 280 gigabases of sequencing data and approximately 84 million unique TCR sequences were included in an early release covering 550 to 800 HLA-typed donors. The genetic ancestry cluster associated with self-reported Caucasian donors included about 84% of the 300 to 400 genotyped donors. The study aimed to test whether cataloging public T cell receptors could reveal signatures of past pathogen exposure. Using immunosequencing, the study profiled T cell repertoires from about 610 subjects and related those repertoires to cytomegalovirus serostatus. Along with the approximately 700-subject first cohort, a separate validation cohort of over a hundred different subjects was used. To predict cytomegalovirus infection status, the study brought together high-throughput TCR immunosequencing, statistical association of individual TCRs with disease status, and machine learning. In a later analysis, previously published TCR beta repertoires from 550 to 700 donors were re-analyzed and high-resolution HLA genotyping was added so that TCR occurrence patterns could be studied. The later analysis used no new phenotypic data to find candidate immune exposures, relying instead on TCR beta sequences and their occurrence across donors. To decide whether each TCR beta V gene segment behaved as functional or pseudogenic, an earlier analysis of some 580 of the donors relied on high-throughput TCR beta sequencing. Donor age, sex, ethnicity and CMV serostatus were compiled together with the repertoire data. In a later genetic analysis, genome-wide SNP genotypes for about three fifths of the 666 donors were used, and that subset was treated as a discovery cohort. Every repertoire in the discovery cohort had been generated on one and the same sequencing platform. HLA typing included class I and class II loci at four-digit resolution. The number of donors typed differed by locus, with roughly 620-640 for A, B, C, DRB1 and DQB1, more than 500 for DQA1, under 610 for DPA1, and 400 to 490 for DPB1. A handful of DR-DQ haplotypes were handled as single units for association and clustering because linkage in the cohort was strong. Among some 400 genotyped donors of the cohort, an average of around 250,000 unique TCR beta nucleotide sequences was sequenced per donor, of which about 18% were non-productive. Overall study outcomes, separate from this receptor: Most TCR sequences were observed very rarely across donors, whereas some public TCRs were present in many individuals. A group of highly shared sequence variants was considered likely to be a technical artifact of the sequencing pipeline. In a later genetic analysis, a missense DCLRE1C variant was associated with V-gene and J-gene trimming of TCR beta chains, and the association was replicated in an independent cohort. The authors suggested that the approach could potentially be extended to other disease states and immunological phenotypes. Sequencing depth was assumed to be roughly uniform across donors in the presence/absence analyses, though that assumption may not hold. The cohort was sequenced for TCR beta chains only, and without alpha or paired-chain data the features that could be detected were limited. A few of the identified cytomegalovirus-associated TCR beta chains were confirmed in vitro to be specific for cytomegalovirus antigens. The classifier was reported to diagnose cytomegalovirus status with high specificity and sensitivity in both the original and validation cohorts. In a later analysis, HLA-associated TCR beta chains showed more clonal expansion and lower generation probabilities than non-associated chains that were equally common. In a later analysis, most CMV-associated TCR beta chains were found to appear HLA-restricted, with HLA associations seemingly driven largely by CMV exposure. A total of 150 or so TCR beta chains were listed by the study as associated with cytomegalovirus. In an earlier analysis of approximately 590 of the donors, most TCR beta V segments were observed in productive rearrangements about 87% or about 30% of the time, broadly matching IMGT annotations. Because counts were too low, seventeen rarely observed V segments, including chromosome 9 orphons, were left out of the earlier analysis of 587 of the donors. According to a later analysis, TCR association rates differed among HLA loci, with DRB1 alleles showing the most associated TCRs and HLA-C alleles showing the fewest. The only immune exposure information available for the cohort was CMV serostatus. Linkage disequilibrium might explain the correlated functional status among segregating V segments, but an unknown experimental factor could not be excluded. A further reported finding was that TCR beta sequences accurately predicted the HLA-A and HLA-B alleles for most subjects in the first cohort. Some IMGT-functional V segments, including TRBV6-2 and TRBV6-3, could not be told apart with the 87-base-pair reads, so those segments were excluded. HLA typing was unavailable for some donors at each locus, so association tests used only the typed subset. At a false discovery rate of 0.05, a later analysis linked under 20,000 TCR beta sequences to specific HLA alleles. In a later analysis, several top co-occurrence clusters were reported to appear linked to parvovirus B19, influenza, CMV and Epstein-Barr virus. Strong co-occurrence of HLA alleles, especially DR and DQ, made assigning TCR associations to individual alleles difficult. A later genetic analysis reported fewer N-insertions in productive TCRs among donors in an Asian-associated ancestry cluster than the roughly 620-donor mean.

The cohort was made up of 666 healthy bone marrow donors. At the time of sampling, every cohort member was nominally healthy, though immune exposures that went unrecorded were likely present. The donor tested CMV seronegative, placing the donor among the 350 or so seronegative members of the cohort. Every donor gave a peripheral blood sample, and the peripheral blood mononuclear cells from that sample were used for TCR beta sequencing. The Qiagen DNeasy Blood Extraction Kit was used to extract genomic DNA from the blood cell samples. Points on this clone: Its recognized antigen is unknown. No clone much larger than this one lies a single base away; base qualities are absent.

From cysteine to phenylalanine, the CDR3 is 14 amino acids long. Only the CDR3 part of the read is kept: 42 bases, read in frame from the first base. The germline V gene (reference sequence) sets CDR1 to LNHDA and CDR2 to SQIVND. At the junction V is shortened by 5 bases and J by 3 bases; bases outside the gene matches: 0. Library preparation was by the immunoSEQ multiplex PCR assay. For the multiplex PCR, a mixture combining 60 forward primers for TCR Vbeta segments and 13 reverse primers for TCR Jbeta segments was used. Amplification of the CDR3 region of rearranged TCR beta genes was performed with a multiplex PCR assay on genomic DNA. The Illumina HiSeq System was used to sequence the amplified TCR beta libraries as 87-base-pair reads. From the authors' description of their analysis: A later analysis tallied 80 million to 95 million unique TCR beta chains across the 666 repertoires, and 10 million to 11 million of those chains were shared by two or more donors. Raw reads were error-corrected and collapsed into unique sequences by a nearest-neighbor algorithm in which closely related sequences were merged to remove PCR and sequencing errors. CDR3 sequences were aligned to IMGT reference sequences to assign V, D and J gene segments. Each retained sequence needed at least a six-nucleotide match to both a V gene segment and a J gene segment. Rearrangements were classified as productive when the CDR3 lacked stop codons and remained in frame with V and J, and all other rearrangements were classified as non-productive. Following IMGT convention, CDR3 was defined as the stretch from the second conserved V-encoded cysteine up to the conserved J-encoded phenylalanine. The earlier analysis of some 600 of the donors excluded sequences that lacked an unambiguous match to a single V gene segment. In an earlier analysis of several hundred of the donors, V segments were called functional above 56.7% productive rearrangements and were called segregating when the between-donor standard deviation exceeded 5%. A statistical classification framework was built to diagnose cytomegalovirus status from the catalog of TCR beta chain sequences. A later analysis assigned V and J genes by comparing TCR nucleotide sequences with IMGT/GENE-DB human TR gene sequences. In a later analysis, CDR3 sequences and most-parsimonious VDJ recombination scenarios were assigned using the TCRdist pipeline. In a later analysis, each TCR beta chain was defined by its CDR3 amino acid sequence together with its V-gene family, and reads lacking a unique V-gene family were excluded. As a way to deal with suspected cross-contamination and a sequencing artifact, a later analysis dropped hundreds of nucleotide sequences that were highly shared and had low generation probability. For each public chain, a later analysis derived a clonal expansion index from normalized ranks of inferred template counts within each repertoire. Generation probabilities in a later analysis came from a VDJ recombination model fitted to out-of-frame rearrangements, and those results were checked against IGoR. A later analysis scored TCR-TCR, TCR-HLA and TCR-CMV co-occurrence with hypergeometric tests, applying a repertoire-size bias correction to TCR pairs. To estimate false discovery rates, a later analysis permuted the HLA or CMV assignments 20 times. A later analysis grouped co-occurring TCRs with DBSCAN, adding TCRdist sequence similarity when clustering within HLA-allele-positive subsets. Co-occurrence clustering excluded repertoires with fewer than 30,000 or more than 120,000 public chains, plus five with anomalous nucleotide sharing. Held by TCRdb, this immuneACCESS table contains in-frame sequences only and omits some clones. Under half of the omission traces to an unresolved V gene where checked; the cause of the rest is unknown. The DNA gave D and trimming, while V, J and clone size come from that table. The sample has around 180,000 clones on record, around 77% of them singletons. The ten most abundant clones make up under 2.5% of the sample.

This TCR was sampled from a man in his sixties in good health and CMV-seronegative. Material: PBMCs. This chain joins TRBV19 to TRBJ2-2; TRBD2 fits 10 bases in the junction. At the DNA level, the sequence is TGTGCCAGTAGTCTAGCGGGGGACACCGGGGAGCTGTTTTTT. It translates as CASSLAGDTGELFF.